One and the same sample provided the 30 T cell receptor beta chains below, sequenced in a study of T cells in Graves' hyperthyroidism and ophthalmopathy. The CDR3 regions of TCR beta were amplified from RNA transcripts. The HTBI primer set was used in a first-round RT-PCR of the TCR CDR3. TCRdb re-derived calls from the multiplex PCR reads in MiXCR, one entry per CDR3 protein. Of approximately 380,000 distinct CDR3 sequences in the sample, approximately 19% were seen once. Sequencing was performed on blood. These receptor sequences come from a woman between 18 and 29 years old with Graves' hyperthyroidism.

In this sample, this clonotype turned up many times. V and J are TRBV27 and TRBJ1-3; D is undetermined. There are 13 residues in the CDR3. V was cut by 6 bases and J by 4 bases, with 10 bases left in between. Germline CDR1 and CDR2: MNHEY and SMNVEV (reference sequence). The CDR3: CASSGTWGNTIYF. CDR3 nucleotide sequence: TGTGCCAGCAGCGGTACGTGGGGAAACACCATATATTTT.

This clonotype was seen a single time. The chain joins TRBV27 to TRBJ1-1; TRBD1 aligns across 9 bases. V lost 8 bases and J lost 1; bases outside the gene matches: 5. The germline V gene has CDR1 MNHEY and CDR2 SMNVEV (reference sequence). The CDR3 totals 14 residues. CDR3 residues: CASGWDRENTEAFF. The CDR3 DNA sequence: TGTGCCAGCGGGTGGGACAGGGAGAACACTGAAGCTTTCTTT.

V gene TRBV3-1 combines with J gene TRBJ1-2; D is ambiguous. V was clipped by 4 bases and J by 5 bases, with 14 bases between them. Germline V gene data show CDR1 as LGHDT and CDR2 as YNNKEL (reference sequence). The CDR3 loop spans 14 amino acids. The CDR3 is CASSPLDGAYGYTF. In DNA form, the CDR3 reads TGTGCCAGCAGCCCGTTGGACGGTGCTTATGGCTACACCTTC.

V is TRBV6-1 and J is TRBJ1-6; no clear D. Deletions cut 6 bases from V and 7 bases from J, with 13 bases between. Germline-derived CDR1 and CDR2 are MNHNS and SASEGT. The CDR3 runs to 14 residues. The CDR3 DNA sequence: TGTGCCAGCAGCACACTAAAGGCCAATTCACCCCTCCACTTT. Translating it yields CASSTLKANSPLHF.

This clonotype was seen more than once but under ten times. This chain uses TRBV12-3 or TRBV12-4 with TRBJ2-5; the D call may be TRBD1 or TRBD2 (6 bases each). CDR3 length: 18 amino acids. The germline V and J ends were trimmed by 5 bases and 4 bases, with 26 bases remaining between them. CDR3 in amino acids: CASSPRGGKISVGETQYF. CDR3 sequence (DNA): TGTGCCAGCAGTCCTCGAGGGGGGAAAATCTCTGTTGGAGAGACCCAGTACTTC.

This clonotype was observed a few times. The V and J genes are TRBV6-2 or TRBV6-3 and TRBJ2-5; 7 bases are a match to TRBD1. The length of the CDR3 is 19 residues. Trimming took 4 bases from V and 2 from J; bases not matched to a gene: 19. Germline V gene sequence: CDR1 MNHEY, CDR2 SVGEGT. CDR3 DNA: TGTGCCAGCAGTTCGGCTCCAGGGGGTGAAGCCACCCGTCAAGAGACCCAGTACTTC. This encodes CASSSAPGGEATRQETQYF.

Worth noting for this clonotype: The conserved final phenylalanine or tryptophan is absent from the CDR3, which likely points to a read error. The V call is TRBV7-9, the J call TRBJ2-7; TRBD1 matches 10 bases. J lost 3 bases, V lost 6 bases, and 8 bases had no gene match. In germline, CDR1 is SEHNR, CDR2 FQNEAQ (reference sequence). This CDR3 comprises 15 residues. The CDR3 DNA is TGTGCCAGCAGTCCCCGGACAGGGGGGCTCTACGAGCAGTACTAC. Translating it yields CASSPRTGGLYEQYY.

This clonotype occurred many times. In DNA form, the CDR3 reads TGTGCCAGCAGCTTCGCGGGGCAGGGCTACGAGCAGTACTTC. It is translated as CASSFAGQGYEQYF. V is TRBV7-6 and J is TRBJ2-7; D might be TRBD2 (6 bases). The CDR3 totals 14 residues. Trimming cost V 3 bases and J 3 bases, with 12 bases left between them. The germline gives CDR1 SGHVS, CDR2 FNYEAQ.

In its sample, this clonotype was seen many times. The conserved phenylalanine or tryptophan normally closing the CDR3 is absent here, so this likely arose from a read error. V gene TRBV7-8 combines with J gene TRBJ1-1, with D possibly matching TRBD1 (6 bases). The CDR3 is 15 amino acids. V was pared by 5 bases and J by 0 bases, with 13 bases between. Germline CDR1 is SGHVS and CDR2 is FQNEAQ. The CDR3 protein is CASSLGGMVNTEAFS. In nucleotides, the CDR3 is TGTGCCAGCAGCCTAGGGGGTATGGTGAACACTGAAGCTTTCTCT.

This clonotype was seen many times. The rearrangement joins TRBV5-1 to TRBJ2-2, with no clear D. The CDR3 length is 14 residues. Between the trimmed V and J ends, which lost 3 bases and 7 bases, there was a span of 13 bases. The germline gives CDR1 SGHRS, CDR2 YFSETQ. CDR3 sequence reads: CASSSRQRNGELFF. In nucleotides, the CDR3 is TGCGCCAGCAGCTCTCGCCAGAGGAACGGGGAGCTGTTTTTT. Full variable domain (remainder filled in from reference TRBV5-1 and TRBJ2-2): KAGVTQTPRYLIKTRGQQVTLSCSPISGHRSVSWYQQTPGQGLQFLFEYFSETQRNKGNFPGRFSGRQFSNSRSEMNVSTLELGDSALYLCASSSRQRNGELFFGEGSRLTVL.

This clonotype was seen at least ten times. The V call is TRBV7-8, the J call TRBJ2-5, with a weak D call TRBD2 (6 bases). Germline V lookup: CDR1 SGHVS, CDR2 FQNEAQ. Trimming removed 7 bases at V and 7 bases at J, with 22 bases between. The CDR3 totals 15 residues. The CDR3: CASTATRLAGGTQYF. DNA for the CDR3: TGTGCCAGCACCGCCACGCGTCTAGCCGGGGGGACCCAGTACTTC.

This clonotype has a count of ten or more. The chain uses TRBV5-1 and TRBJ2-7, with 9 bases aligning to TRBD1. CDR1 and CDR2 from the germline V gene are SGHRS and YFSETQ. V was clipped by 1 base and J by 4 bases; unmatched bases: 6. The CDR3 extends over 15 amino acids. CDR3 in amino acids: CASSLMGQGGYEQYF. The CDR3, as DNA: TGCGCCAGCAGCTTGATGGGACAGGGAGGTTACGAGCAGTACTTC.

This clonotype was counted ten times or more. The V gene is TRBV10-3, the J gene TRBJ1-3; D is uncertain. Trimming took 3 bases from V and 0 from J, leaving 12 bases between them. CDR3 length equals 16 residues. Germline CDR1 ENHRY, CDR2 SYGVKD. In DNA, the CDR3 is TGTGCCATCAGTGACCGCGACGTATCCTCTGGAAACACCATATATTTT. It codes for CAISDRDVSSGNTIYF.

This clonotype was detected many times. CDR3 sequence reads: CSARQGTDTGELFF. Here the CDR3 DNA reads TGCAGTGCTAGGCAGGGCACGGACACCGGGGAGCTGTTTTTT. This sequence joins TRBV20-1 and TRBJ2-2; D might be TRBD1 (5 bases). V lost 3 bases, J lost 3 bases, and 11 bases lay in between. This CDR3 contains 14 residues. Germline V gives CDR1 DFQATT, CDR2 SNEGSKA (reference sequence).

The chain employs TRBV5-1 and TRBJ1-1, with D maybe TRBD1 (6 bases). Looked up from germline, CDR1 is SGHRS and CDR2 is YFSETQ. Trimming pared 1 base from V and 6 bases from J, leaving 16 bases between. This CDR3 comprises 15 residues. As DNA, the CDR3 is TGCGCCAGCAGCTTGAGTGGGGGCGTTGTCGCTGAAGCTTTCTTT. It is translated as CASSLSGGVVAEAFF. Full variable domain (missing parts from reference TRBV5-1 and TRBJ1-1): KAGVTQTPRYLIKTRGQQVTLSCSPISGHRSVSWYQQTPGQGLQFLFEYFSETQRNKGNFPGRFSGRQFSNSRSEMNVSTLELGDSALYLCASSLSGGVVAEAFFGQGTRLTVV.

V gene TRBV7-8 combines with J gene TRBJ2-5; a possible D gene is TRBD1 (6 bases). The germline V gene has CDR1 SGHVS and CDR2 FQNEAQ. The CDR3 consists of 13 residues. With 5 bases removed from V and 3 bases from J, the gap between germline ends came to 10 bases. In DNA form, the CDR3 reads TGTGCCAGCAGCCACAGGGCAAAAGAGACCCAGTACTTC. Protein: CASSHRAKETQYF.

This clonotype was recorded many times. V usage is TRBV11-2 and J usage is TRBJ2-5; perhaps TRBD1 as D (5 bases). The V gene's germline CDR1 is SGHAT and CDR2 FQNNGV. V lost 3 bases, J lost 4 bases, and 12 bases lay in between. The CDR3 is made up of 14 amino acids. The CDR3 DNA reads TGTGCCAGCAGCTTCCCAGGGTATAGAGAGACCCAGTACTTC. Translation gives CASSFPGYRETQYF.

This clonotype was recorded at least ten times. The V and J genes are TRBV30 and TRBJ1-2; no firm D call. This CDR3 has 13 residues. Germline CDR1 is GTSNPN and CDR2 is SVGIG (reference sequence). Trimming pared 0 bases from V and 2 bases from J, leaving 7 bases between. The CDR3 protein is CAWSVAVNYGYTF. CDR3 DNA: TGTGCCTGGAGTGTAGCGGTGAACTATGGCTACACCTTC.

The J gene is TRBJ2-2, the V gene TRBV10-3, with D perhaps matching TRBD2 (5 bases). CDR3 size: 14 residues. Germline-derived CDR1 and CDR2 are ENHRY and SYGVKD. Deletions cut 4 bases from V and 1 base from J, with 7 bases between. The CDR3 DNA reads TGTGCCATCAGTGCCAGCGGGAACACCGGGGAGCTGTTTTTT. This sequence encodes CAISASGNTGELFF.

This clonotype was seen a few times. This chain uses TRBV27 with TRBJ2-7; D is ambiguous. V was shortened by 3 bases and J by 5 bases, with 5 bases between the two germline ends. The CDR3 loop spans 11 amino acids. Germline values: CDR1 MNHEY, CDR2 SMNVEV (reference sequence). For the CDR3, the DNA is TGTGCCAGCAGTTTCCAGAACGAGCAGTACTTC. It encodes CASSFQNEQYF.

This clonotype was seen at least ten times. The CDR3 loop is CASSPLRQGGAYEQYF. The CDR3 nucleotides are TGTGCCAGCTCACCACTCAGACAGGGGGGAGCCTACGAGCAGTACTTC. The chain uses TRBV18 and TRBJ2-7, with TRBD1 matching 9 bases. Germline CDR1 reads KGHSH; CDR2 reads LQKENI. With V trimmed by 1 base and J by 2 bases, 6 bases remained unmatched. The CDR3 has 16 residues.

At least ten counts were recorded for this clonotype. The rearrangement joins TRBV6-1 to TRBJ1-1, with D maybe TRBD1 (5 bases). Trimming pared 5 bases from V and 3 bases from J, leaving 19 bases between. This CDR3 has 16 residues. Germline loops: CDR1 MNHNS, CDR2 SASEGT. The CDR3, as DNA: TGTGCCAGCAGTCGGGAGAGGGCAGGGTCGGACACTGAAGCTTTCTTT. It encodes CASSRERAGSDTEAFF.

This clonotype has more than one count but fewer than ten. No conserved phenylalanine or tryptophan is present at the end of the CDR3, so a read error is the likely explanation. J is TRBJ1-3 and V is TRBV7-2; the D gene is possibly TRBD1 (6 bases). The CDR3 is 15 residues long. The V gene's germline CDR1 is SGHTA and CDR2 FQGNSA. V was cut by 0 bases and J by 2 bases, with 8 bases left in between. The DNA of the CDR3 is TGTGCCAGCAGCTTAGCGAACAGGGCTGGAAACACCATATATTCT. Its protein product is CASSLANRAGNTIYS.

In this sample, this clonotype turned up many times. CDR3 in DNA: TGCAGTGCTTCTAGGAGGAGGGTCGGGGAGCTGTTTTTT. Translating it yields CSASRRRVGELFF. The chain combines TRBV20-1 with TRBJ2-2; perhaps TRBD2 as D (6 bases). This CDR3 spans 13 amino acids. Per the germline V gene, CDR1 is DFQATT and CDR2 is SNEGSKA (reference sequence). V dropped 5 bases and J dropped 7 bases, with 14 bases sitting between them.

Ten or more counts support this clonotype. The chain combines TRBV15 with TRBJ1-2, with 8 bases matching TRBD1. V was clipped by 1 base and J by 2 bases; unmatched bases: 12. CDR1 is LNHNV and CDR2 is YYDKDF in the germline V gene (reference sequence). The CDR3 covers 18 residues. The CDR3 loop is CATSRANFPGQENYGYTF. Written as DNA, the CDR3 is TGTGCCACCAGCAGAGCTAATTTCCCGGGACAGGAAAACTATGGCTACACCTTC.

This clonotype was picked up many times. This chain uses TRBV6-1 with TRBJ1-5; the match to TRBD1 covers 8 bases. Germline CDR1 MNHNS, CDR2 SASEGT. With 5 bases clipped from V and 9 bases from J, the junction kept 12 bases outside the gene matches. The CDR3 runs to 15 residues. DNA for the CDR3: TGTGCCAGCAGTATTTATACAGGGGGGGCTCTGCCCCAGCATTTT. Its protein is CASSIYTGGALPQHF.

This clonotype showed up many times. This sequence joins TRBV29-1 and TRBJ1-5; 7 bases fit TRBD1. This CDR3 has 14 amino acids. Germline V CDR1 and CDR2: SQVTM, ANQGSEA. Trimming took 4 bases from V and 2 from J; bases not matched to a gene: 5. CDR3 protein: CSVGAGTGNQPQHF. Written as DNA, the CDR3 is TGCAGCGTTGGGGCCGGGACAGGCAATCAGCCCCAGCATTTT.

This rearrangement joins TRBV5-6 to TRBJ1-2; 7 positions match TRBD1. Unmatched junction bases numbered 4, after V lost 1 base and J lost 4 bases. Germline CDR1 reads SGHDT; CDR2 reads YYEEEE. The CDR3 is 14 amino acids. Here the CDR3 reads CASSLTGDSYGYTF. CDR3 sequence (DNA): TGTGCCAGCAGCTTGACAGGGGATAGCTATGGCTACACCTTC.

The sample holds a few counts of this clonotype. A much larger clone differs by one base, so this may be a read error. The chain links TRBV4-1 to TRBJ1-5, with a tentative D call TRBD1 (5 bases). Germline V gives CDR1 MGHRA, CDR2 YSYEKL. There are 15 residues in the CDR3. The CDR3 nucleotides read TGCGCCAGCAGCCAAGATCGGGATTATCGACAGCCCCGGCATTTT. This codes for CASSQDRDYRQPRHF.

This clonotype was detected many times. The V gene is TRBV11-2, the J gene TRBJ2-5; TRBD2 agrees at 11 bases. Germline CDR1 is SGHAT and CDR2 is FQNNGV. There are 15 residues in the CDR3. J lost 5 bases, V lost 7 bases, and 9 bases had no gene match. The DNA of the CDR3 is TGTGCCAGCACCGATAGCGGGGGGGCCGGGGAGACCCAGTACTTC. Its protein product is CASTDSGGAGETQYF.